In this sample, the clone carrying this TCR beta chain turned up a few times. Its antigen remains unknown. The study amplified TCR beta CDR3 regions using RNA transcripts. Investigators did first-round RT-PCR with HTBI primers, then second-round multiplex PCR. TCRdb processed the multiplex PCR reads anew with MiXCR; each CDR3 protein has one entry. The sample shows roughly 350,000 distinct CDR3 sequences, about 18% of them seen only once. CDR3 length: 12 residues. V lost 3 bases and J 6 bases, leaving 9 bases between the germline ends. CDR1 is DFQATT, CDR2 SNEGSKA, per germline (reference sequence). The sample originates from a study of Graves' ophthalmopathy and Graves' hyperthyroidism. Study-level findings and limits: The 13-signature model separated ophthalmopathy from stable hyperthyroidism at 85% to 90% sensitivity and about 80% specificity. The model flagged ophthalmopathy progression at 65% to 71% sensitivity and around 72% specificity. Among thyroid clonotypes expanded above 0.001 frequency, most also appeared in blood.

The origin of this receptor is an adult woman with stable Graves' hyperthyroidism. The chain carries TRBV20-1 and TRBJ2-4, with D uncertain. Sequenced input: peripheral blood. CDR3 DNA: TGCAGTGCTAGGGTGACAAGAAACATTCAGTACTTC. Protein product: CSARVTRNIQYF.